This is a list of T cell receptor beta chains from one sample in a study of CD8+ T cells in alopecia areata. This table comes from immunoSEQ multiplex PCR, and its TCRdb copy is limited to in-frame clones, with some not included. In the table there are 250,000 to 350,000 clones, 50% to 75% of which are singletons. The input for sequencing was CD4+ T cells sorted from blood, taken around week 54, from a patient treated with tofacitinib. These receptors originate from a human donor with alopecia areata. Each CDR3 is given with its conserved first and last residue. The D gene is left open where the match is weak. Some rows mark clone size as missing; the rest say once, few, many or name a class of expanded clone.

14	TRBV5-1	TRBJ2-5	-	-	TGCGCCAGCAGCTTCGGCAGGTACCAAGAGACCCAGTACTTC	CASSFGRYQETQYF
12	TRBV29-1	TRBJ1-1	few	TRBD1	TGCAGCGCGGGACAGGGGAGCACTGAAGCTTTCTTT	CSAGQGSTEAFF
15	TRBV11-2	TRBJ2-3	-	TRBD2	TGTGCCAGCAGCCAACCGGGACTAGCGGGAGATACGCAGTATTTT	CASSQPGLAGDTQYF
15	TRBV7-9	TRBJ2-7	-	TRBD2	TGTGCCAGCAGCCCTTCCGCGGGGGGCCTATACGAGCAGTACTTC	CASSPSAGGLYEQYF
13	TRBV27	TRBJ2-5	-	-	TGTGCCAGCAGTAGGACTGACGGAGAGACCCAGTACTTC	CASSRTDGETQYF
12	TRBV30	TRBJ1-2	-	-	TGTGCCTGGAGGGAAGGGGTTCATGGCTACACCTTC	CAWREGVHGYTF
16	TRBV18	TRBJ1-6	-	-	TGTGCCAGCTCACCTTGGGAAGGGTCCTATAATTCACCCCTCCACTTT	CASSPWEGSYNSPLHF
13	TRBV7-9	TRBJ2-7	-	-	TGTGCCAGCAGTCGACAAGGGTACTACGAGCAGTACTTC	CASSRQGYYEQYF
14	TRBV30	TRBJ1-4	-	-	TGTGCCTGGGGGACGGAAGCAACTAATGAAAAACTGTTTTTT	CAWGTEATNEKLFF
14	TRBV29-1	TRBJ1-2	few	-	TGCAGTGTGGGGGTGGGATCCCCTGTCTATGGCTACACCTTC	CSVGVGSPVYGYTF
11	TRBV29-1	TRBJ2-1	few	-	TGCAGCGTTCGTCCAGGCAATGAGCAGTTCTTC	CSVRPGNEQFF
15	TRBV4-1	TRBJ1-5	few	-	TGCGCCAGCAGCCAGGAACAGGTTAACAATCAGCCCCAGCATTTT	CASSQEQVNNQPQHF
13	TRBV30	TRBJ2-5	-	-	TGTGCCTGGAGTGCTACCTTTCAAGAGACCCAGTACTTC	CAWSATFQETQYF
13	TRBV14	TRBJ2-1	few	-	TGTGCCAGCAGCCAAGATCTGGTAGGAGAGCAGTTCTTC	CASSQDLVGEQFF
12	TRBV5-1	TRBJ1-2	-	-	TGCGCCAGCAGCTTCCAGGGCGATGGCTACACCTTC	CASSFQGDGYTF
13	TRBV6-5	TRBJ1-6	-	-	TGTGCCAGCAGATCTGTCGCAGGGATCCCCCTCCACTTT	CASRSVAGIPLHF
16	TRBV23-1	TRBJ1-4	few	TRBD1	TGCGCCAGCAGTCAAGGGACAGTTTCAACTAATGAAAAACTGTTTTTT	CASSQGTVSTNEKLFF
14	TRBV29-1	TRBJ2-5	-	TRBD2	TGCAGCGTTGGCCTAGCGGTTAACCAAGAGACCCAGTACTTC	CSVGLAVNQETQYF
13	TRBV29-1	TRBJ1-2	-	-	TGCAGCGTTCCGCTACATAGGGGCTATGGCTACACCTTC	CSVPLHRGYGYTF
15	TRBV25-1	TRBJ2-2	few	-	TGTGCCAGCAGTGAAAGCGGCAGGGAAACCGGGGAGCTGTTTTTT	CASSESGRETGELFF
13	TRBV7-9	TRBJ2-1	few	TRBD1	TGTGCCAGCAGCCGGACAGGAATAAATGAGCAGTTCTTC	CASSRTGINEQFF
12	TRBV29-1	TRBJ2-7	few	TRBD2	TGCAGCGCAGGACTAGGAATCTACGAGCAGTACTTC	CSAGLGIYEQYF
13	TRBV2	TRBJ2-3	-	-	TGTGCCAGCAGTCCACTGGACCAAGATACGCAGTATTTT	CASSPLDQDTQYF
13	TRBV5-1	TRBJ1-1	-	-	TGCGCCAGCAGATGGGACTTGAACACTGAAGCTTTCTTT	CASRWDLNTEAFF
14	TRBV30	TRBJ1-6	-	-	TGTGCCTGGAGTCTAGGGGGGCTTGACTCACCCCTCCACTTT	CAWSLGGLDSPLHF
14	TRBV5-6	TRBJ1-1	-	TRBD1	TGTGCCAGCAGCTTCCGGGACAGGAGGACTGAAGCTTTCTTT	CASSFRDRRTEAFF
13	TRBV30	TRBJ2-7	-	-	TGTGCAGGCTTAGGGGACCTCCCCTACGAGCAGTACTTC	CAGLGDLPYEQYF
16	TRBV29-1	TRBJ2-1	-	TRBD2	TGCAGCGTTGAATCGCTAGCGGGGGTCACTTACAATGAGCAGTTCTTC	CSVESLAGVTYNEQFF
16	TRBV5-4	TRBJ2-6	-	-	TGTGCCAGCAGCTTGACAGAGGACTCTGGGGCCAACGTCCTGACTTTC	CASSLTEDSGANVLTF
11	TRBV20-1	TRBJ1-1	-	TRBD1	TGCAGTGCTAGAGTGACAGGGTCAGCTTTCTTT	CSARVTGSAFF
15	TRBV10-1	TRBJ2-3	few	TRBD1	TGCGCCAGCAGCCACGGACAGGGTAGCACAGATACGCAGTATTTT	CASSHGQGSTDTQYF
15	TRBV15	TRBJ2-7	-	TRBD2	TGTGCCACCAGCAGATCATTCACTAGCGGGGACGAGCAGTACTTC	CATSRSFTSGDEQYF
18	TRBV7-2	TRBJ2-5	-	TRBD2	TGTGCCAGCAGCTCGGGGACTAGCGGGGGGCTACGGTGGGAGACCCAGTACTTC	CASSSGTSGGLRWETQYF
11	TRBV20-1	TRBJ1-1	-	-	TGCAGTGCTAGGTCCAGGGTGGGAGCTTTCTTT	CSARSRVGAFF
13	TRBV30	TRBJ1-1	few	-	TGTGCCTGGAGTCGTAACATGAACACTGAAGCTTTCTTT	CAWSRNMNTEAFF
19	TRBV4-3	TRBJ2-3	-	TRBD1	TGCGCCAGCAGCCAAGCTCCCTCACAGCTGGGACAGGGATTAGATACGCAGTATTTT	CASSQAPSQLGQGLDTQYF
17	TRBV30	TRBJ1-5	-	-	TGTGCCTGGAGCCTCCGAGAGGGCGGCAGGGGCAATCAGCCCCAGCATTTT	CAWSLREGGRGNQPQHF
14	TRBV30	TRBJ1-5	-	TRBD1	TGTGCCTGGAGTGGGGGGACAGGGAATCAGCCCCAGCATTTT	CAWSGGTGNQPQHF
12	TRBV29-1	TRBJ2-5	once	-	TGCAGCGTTTTTGGCGGGCAAGAGACCCAGTACTTC	CSVFGGQETQYF
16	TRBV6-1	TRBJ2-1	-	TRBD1	TGTGCCAGCAGTGAAGCGGGAACAGGGGTCCACAATGAGCAGTTCTTC	CASSEAGTGVHNEQFF
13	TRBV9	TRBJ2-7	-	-	TGTGCCAGCAGCGTAGCTCCATCCTACGAGCAGTACTTC	CASSVAPSYEQYF
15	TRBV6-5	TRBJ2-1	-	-	TGTGCCAGCAGTTACGGGGGAGTCTCCTACAATGAGCAGTTCTTC	CASSYGGVSYNEQFF
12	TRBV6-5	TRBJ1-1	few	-	TGTGCCAGCAGTTACGGCTTGACTGAAGCTTTCTTT	CASSYGLTEAFF
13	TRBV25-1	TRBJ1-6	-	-	TGTGCCAGCAGTGAGGCGTACAATTCACCCCTCCACTTT	CASSEAYNSPLHF
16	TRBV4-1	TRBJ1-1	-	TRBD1	TGCGCCAGCAGCCATCAAGCAGGGGGCTTTAATGCTGAAGCTTTCTTT	CASSHQAGGFNAEAFF
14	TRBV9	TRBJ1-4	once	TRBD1	TGTGCCAGCAGCCGGGGGGACAGTGATGAAAAACTGTTTTTT	CASSRGDSDEKLFF